This entry lists 32 T cell receptor delta chains sequenced from one sample in a study of γδ T cells in repeated Plasmodium falciparum infection. TCRdb re-called the multiplex PCR reads via CATT. The sample contains 70,000 to 95,000 delta-chain clones, 1.4% of which appear only once. Gammadelta T cells were flow-sorted from PBMC into Vgamma9/Vdelta2+ and Vdelta2-negative populations for bulk analysis. Sequences were obtained from gamma-delta T cells from blood. Receptor source: a pool of human donors (malaria-infected and uninfected, not separated).

This clone showed up just a few times. The protein that TCRdb holds for this DNA derives from a much larger clone and differs from the translated DNA at residue 9, which likely indicates a read error; the protein shown here is translated from the DNA. V is TRDV3 and J is TRDJ1, with D perhaps assigned TRDD2 or TRDD3 (6 bases each). Germline loops: CDR1 TVYSNPD, CDR2 GDNSRS (reference sequence). Trimming stripped 1 base from V and 1 base from J, with 19 bases between. The CDR3 totals 16 residues. Here the CDR3 DNA reads TGTGCCTTTACCTTCCCTTGGGGGGTACCCACCGATAAACTCATCTTT. Residues: CAFTFPWGVPTDKLIF. Looking up the rest from reference TRDV3 and TRDJ1 gives the full variable domain: CDKVTQSSPDQTVASGSEVVLLCTYDTVYSNPDLFWYRIRPDYSFQFVFYGDNSRSEGADFTQGRFSVKHILTQKAFHLVISPVRTEDSATYYCAFTFPWGVPTDKLIFGKGTRVTVEP.

This clone appeared many times. The amino acid sequence in TCRdb belongs to a much larger clone and departs from this DNA's translation at residue 5, likely a sequencing read error; the sequence shown is translated from the DNA. J is TRDJ1 and V is TRDV2; 10 nucleotides line up with TRDD3. The CDR3 length is 17 residues. Trimming cost V 3 bases and J 3 bases; bases outside gene matches: 12. Germline-derived CDR1 and CDR2 are GEAIGNYY and EKD. CDR3 sequence reads: CACDAVGGYADPDKLIF. CDR3 in DNA: TGTGCCTGTGACGCCGTAGGGGGATACGCGGATCCCGATAAACTCATCTTT.

This clone was counted many times. The protein that TCRdb holds for this DNA derives from a much larger clone and differs from the translated DNA at residue 12, which likely indicates a read error; the protein shown here is translated from the DNA. The chain couples TRDV1 to TRDJ1; D perhaps matches TRDD2 (6 bases). TCRdb records no J gene; here it was assigned by comparing the DNA to germline. Per germline, CDR1 TSWWSYY and CDR2 QGS. Trimming stripped 4 bases from V and 0 bases from J, with 30 bases between. The CDR3 length is 21 residues. The CDR3 DNA sequence: TGTGCTCTTGGGGGGCACAGAGGTCCTACGCCCCGGGGAGAGTACACCGATAAACTCATCTTT. It codes for CALGGHRGPTPRGEYTDKLIF.

This clone was picked up a small number of times. A far larger clone is a single base away, which makes a read error likely. The sample holds other DNA sequences that translate to the same CDR3. The V gene is listed as TRDV1; no J gene was called; the table calls TRDD3, which could not be checked here. CDR1 is TSWWSYY and CDR2 is QGS in the germline V gene. CDR3 length: 24 residues. CDR3 nucleotides: TGTGCCCTTGGGGAATGCCCCCTACTTTTCTCTAGGTCCACGTTACTGGGGGATAAATATAAACTCATTTTT. This translates into CALGECPLLFSRSTLLGDKYKLIF.

This clone has just a few counts. A far larger clone is one base from this, pointing to a likely read error. Distinct nucleotide sequences in the sample also encode this CDR3. The chain is built from TRDV3 and TRDJ1; 10 positions match TRDD3. Germline-derived CDR1 and CDR2 are TVYSNPD and GDNSRS (reference sequence). The CDR3 consists of 19 residues. As DNA, the CDR3 is TGTGCCTTTAAAGGTCCTCTTTGGGGGATACTGGCGTACACCGATAAGCTCATCTTT. Translating gives CAFKGPLWGILAYTDKLIF.

In its sample, this clone was seen a few times. A far larger clone lies a single base away; this is likely a read error. The sample holds other DNA sequences that translate to the same CDR3. CDR3 sequence: CALGNPLGDDKLIF. For the CDR3, the DNA is TGTGCTCTTGGGAACCCCCTTGGTGACGATAAACTCATCTTT. The J gene is TRDJ1, the V gene TRDV1; D gene uncertain. TCRdb lists no J gene, so it was determined here by aligning the DNA to germline. The V gene lost 5 bases and the J gene lost 4 bases, with 14 bases spanning the gap. Looked up from germline, CDR1 is TSWWSYY and CDR2 is QGS. This CDR3 is built from 14 residues.

This clone was seen only a few times. A far larger clone is one nucleotide away, so this likely arose from a read error. The same CDR3 arises from other DNA sequences in this sample as well. The J gene is TRDJ1, the V gene TRDV2, with D unresolved. TCRdb leaves out the J gene; it was filled in here by matching the DNA to germline. Trimming cost V 1 base and J 0 bases, with 26 bases left between them. CDR3 length: 20 residues. Looked up from germline, CDR1 is GEAIGNYY and CDR2 is EKD. Written as DNA, the CDR3 is TGTGCCTGTGACACTGTCCCCCAGCCCGCCACCGCCGCGTACACCGATAAACTCATCTTT. The encoded protein is CACDTVPQPATAAYTDKLIF.

This clone was picked up many times. Other DNA variants within this sample encode the same CDR3. CDR3 region: CALGEPSGGYMLVLGDTDKLIF. In nucleotides, the CDR3 is TGTGCTCTTGGGGAACCCTCGGGCGGCTACATGTTAGTACTGGGGGATACCGATAAACTCATCTTT. This chain uses TRDV1 with TRDJ1; 10 bases are a match to TRDD3. The trim removed 1 base at V and 2 bases at J, leaving 22 bases unmatched. The CDR3 consists of 22 residues. Per the germline V gene, CDR1 is TSWWSYY and CDR2 is QGS.

This clone appeared a few times. Since a far larger clone is one base different, this is likely a read error. Within the sample, other DNA sequences also encode this same CDR3. The V gene reported is TRDV1; the J gene is uncalled; TRDD3 reflects the table's D call only, with no check against the DNA. CDR1 is TSWWSYY and CDR2 is QGS in the germline V gene. CDR3 length: 25 residues. Here the CDR3 DNA reads TGTGCCCTTGGGGAACTACAGTCTTCCTACACAAAAACTGGGGGATACGCGTCCTCCCCCGATAAGCTCATCTTT. Protein sequence: CALGELQSSYTKTGGYASSPDKLIF.

This clone was seen a few times. This likely reflects a read error, since a far larger clone is one base away. The sample contains more than one DNA sequence encoding this CDR3. The V gene is TRDV2, the J gene TRDJ3, with 10 bases aligning to TRDD3. In the absence of a J gene in TCRdb, the DNA was matched to germline to assign it here. The length of the CDR3 is 20 residues. Per germline, CDR1 GEAIGNYY and CDR2 EKD. CDR3 protein: CACDTTGGFPGAWDTRQMFF. CDR3 bases: TGTGCCTGTGACACGACTGGGGGATTCCCGGGAGCCTGGGATACCCGACAGATGTTTTTC.

Regarding this clone: TCRdb attributes to this sequence the protein of a much larger clone, which differs from the DNA translation at residue 5; a read error is likely, and the protein displayed is translated from the DNA. The chain has TRDV2 and TRDJ3, with 7 positions matching TRDD3. The J gene comes from matching the DNA to germline here; TCRdb lacks it. Germline values: CDR1 GEAIGNYY, CDR2 EKD. The CDR3 loop spans 17 amino acids. V lost 2 bases to trimming and J lost 9 bases; unmatched junction nucleotides: 12. The CDR3 reads CACDILGTHPGTRQMFF. CDR3 in DNA: TGTGCCTGTGACATACTGGGGACCCACCCCGGCACCCGACAGATGTTTTTC.

Details on this clone: Since a far larger clone is one base different, this is likely a read error. This specimen includes other DNA sequences encoding the same CDR3. The chain links TRDV2 to TRDJ2, with 11 bases fitting TRDD3. Germline lookup yields CDR1 GEAIGNYY and CDR2 EKD. The CDR3 runs to 17 residues. V gave up 1 base and J gave up 4 bases; unmatched junction bases: 7. The CDR3 DNA sequence: TGTGCCTGTGACACAGAGTGGGGGATACGGGAGACAGCACAACTCTTCTTT. This gives the protein CACDTEWGIRETAQLFF.

Concerning this clone itself: TCRdb records a much larger clone's protein for this DNA, with a difference at residue 5 that likely arises from a read error; the protein given is the translation of the DNA. The chain links TRDV2 to TRDJ1, with TRDD3 matching 13 bases. The J gene, absent from TCRdb, was called here by matching the DNA to germline. This CDR3 has 18 amino acids. Germline values: CDR1 GEAIGNYY, CDR2 EKD. V dropped 2 bases and J dropped 1; count of bases not matched to a gene: 9. CDR3 in amino acids: CACDILGDTRSGTDKLIF. The CDR3 DNA reads as TGTGCCTGTGACATACTGGGGGATACGCGGTCAGGCACCGATAAACTCATCTTT.

This clone was observed at least ten times. This DNA's translation differs at residue 13 from TCRdb's protein, which comes from a much larger clone; a read error is likely, and the protein shown is translated from the DNA. For the V gene the call is TRDV2; the J gene has no call; TRDD3, as called in the table, went unchecked against the DNA. This CDR3 is 15 amino acids long. Germline assignment: CDR1 GEAIGNYY and CDR2 EKD. In DNA, the CDR3 is TGTGCCTGTGACACCGTGGGGGATAGGGCCGATAAACCCATCTTT. Translating it yields CACDTVGDRADKPIF.

This clone turned up a few times. TCRdb shows a much larger clone's protein in place of this DNA's translation, and the two differ at residue 14, likely through a read error; the protein shown is translated from the DNA. CDR3 protein: CACVELGDTGSTDRLIF. CDR3 nucleotide sequence: TGTGCCTGTGTCGAACTGGGGGATACAGGGTCCACCGATAGACTCATCTTT. The V call is TRDV2, the J call TRDJ1; 12 bases line up with TRDD3. As TCRdb names no J gene, one was assigned here on the basis of a DNA match to germline. CDR1 and CDR2 from the germline V gene are GEAIGNYY and EKD. This CDR3 comprises 17 residues.

This clone has ten or more counts. A read error likely explains why the TCRdb protein, taken from a much larger clone, differs from this DNA's translation at residue 15; the protein shown is translated from the DNA. This chain links TRDV2 with TRDJ3, with 7 bases lining up with TRDD3. This CDR3 spans 21 amino acids. Looked up from germline, CDR1 is GEAIGNYY and CDR2 is EKD. The CDR3 DNA sequence: TGTGCCTGTGACACGGTACTGGGGTCACCTCCTAGCTCCTGGGGCACCCGACAGATGTTTTTC. Encoded protein: CACDTVLGSPPSSWGTRQMFF.

A note on this clone: The TCRdb record carries a much larger clone's protein, which differs from this DNA's translation at residue 7; a read error is the likely cause, and the protein listed here is the DNA translation. The chain links TRDV1 to TRDJ1; 12 bases agree with TRDD3. TCRdb carries no J gene annotation; the J gene was assigned here by matching the DNA with germline. The CDR3 totals 21 residues. V dropped 3 bases and J dropped 1; count of bases not matched to a gene: 18. Germline V gene lookup returns CDR1 TSWWSYY and CDR2 QGS. The CDR3 protein is CALGDPSRGLGDTMRTDKLIF. The CDR3 coding sequence is TGTGCTCTTGGGGACCCCTCTAGAGGGCTGGGGGATACGATGCGCACCGATAAACTCATCTTT.

On this clone itself: This DNA's translation and the protein TCRdb lists, from a much larger clone, do not match at residue 5, likely due to a read error; the protein shown is translated from the DNA. This chain uses TRDV1 with TRDJ2; 13 nucleotides match TRDD3. As TCRdb names no J gene, one was assigned here on the basis of a DNA match to germline. The germline V gene has CDR1 TSWWSYY and CDR2 QGS. The J segment lost 0 bases and the V segment lost 4 bases, leaving 17 bases of the junction unmatched. The CDR3 runs 22 residues. CDR3 coding DNA: TGTGCTCTTGGGGGACCACCCTTCCTACTGGGGGATACGCGGCCTTTGACAGCACAACTCTTCTTT. Protein sequence: CALGGPPFLLGDTRPLTAQLFF.

This clone turned up a few times. This DNA translates differently at residue 3 from the TCRdb protein, which is that of a much larger clone; a read error is likely, and the protein shown is the DNA's own translation. The chain links TRDV2 to TRDJ1, with 10 bases lining up with TRDD3. TCRdb offers no J gene call, so here the DNA was matched to germline to obtain one. The CDR3 extends over 18 amino acids. Germline CDR1 GEAIGNYY, CDR2 EKD. CDR3 protein: CARDTSSRGIRRTDKLIF. The CDR3 nucleotides read TGTGCCCGTGACACATCTAGCCGGGGGATACGCCGCACCGATAAACTCATCTTT.

This clone has a handful of counts. A read error is the likely source, as a far larger clone sits one nucleotide away. The same CDR3 arises from other DNA sequences in this sample as well. The rearrangement uses TRDV2 and TRDJ1, with D possibly TRDD2 on 5 matching bases. Assignment of the J gene here rests on matching the DNA to germline, because TCRdb gives none. CDR1 is GEAIGNYY, CDR2 EKD, per germline. V lost 2 bases, J lost 0 bases, and 18 bases lay in between. This CDR3 spans 17 amino acids. CDR3 in amino acids: CACDILHRLGDTDKLIF. The CDR3 region has the DNA TGTGCCTGTGACATCCTTCATCGACTAGGGGACACCGATAAACTCATCTTT.

There are a few counts of this clone. TCRdb shows a much larger clone's protein in place of this DNA's translation, and the two differ at residue 4, likely through a read error; the protein shown is translated from the DNA. The rearrangement joins TRDV2 to TRDJ1, with TRDD3 identical over 9 bases. TCRdb gives no J gene; it was assigned here by matching the DNA to germline. Looked up from germline, CDR1 is GEAIGNYY and CDR2 is EKD. The length of the CDR3 is 16 residues. With V trimmed by 5 bases and J by 0 bases, 9 bases remained unmatched. This CDR3 reads CACGKLGDLNTDKLIF. CDR3 nucleotides: TGTGCCTGTGGCAAGCTGGGGGATCTTAACACCGATAAACTCATCTTT.

This clone occurred a few times. The protein TCRdb lists belongs to a much larger clone and differs from this DNA's translation at residue 7, which points to a read error; the protein shown is made from the DNA. V gene TRDV2 combines with J gene TRDJ3; D gene ambiguous. Because TCRdb records no J gene, it was assigned here through a match of the DNA to germline. Looked up from germline, CDR1 is GEAIGNYY and CDR2 is EKD. This CDR3 has 18 residues. Trimming removed 2 bases at V and 0 bases at J, with 13 bases between. In DNA, the CDR3 is TGTGCCTGTGACAATTGGAGGAGAAGCTCCTGGGACACCCGACAGATGTTTTTC. It is translated as CACDNWRRSSWDTRQMFF.

This clone has more than one count but fewer than ten. A read error likely explains this, since a far larger clone differs by one base. The sample carries other DNA sequences with the same CDR3. No J gene was called, and the V gene is TRDV2; the table calls TRDD3, which could not be checked here. Germline V lookup: CDR1 GEAIGNYY, CDR2 EKD. CDR3 length: 19 amino acids. The CDR3 loop reads CACDLVGDTRIKGTDKLIF. The CDR3 coding sequence is TGTGCCTGTGACCTAGTGGGGGATACGCGTATTAAAGGCACCGATAAACTCATCTTC.

About this clone itself: TCRdb has a much larger clone's protein, which differs at residue 10 from the translation of this DNA, likely because of a read error; what is shown is the protein translated from the DNA. This chain connects TRDV1 to TRDJ1, with 9 bases aligning to TRDD3. The CDR3 contains 24 residues. CDR1 is TSWWSYY, CDR2 QGS, per germline. The ends lost 0 bases at V and 2 bases at J; junction bases unmatched: 28. CDR3 bases: TGTGCTCTTGGGGAACTATTCCACCATCTCACTAAAGAATCCTGGGGGATCCCAACCGATAAACTCATCTTT. Protein sequence: CALGELFHHLTKESWGIPTDKLIF.

This clone was counted between two and nine times. This DNA's translation and the protein TCRdb lists, from a much larger clone, do not match at residue 5, likely due to a read error; the protein shown is translated from the DNA. This CDR3 reads CACDIYLGLDTGKLIF. As DNA, the CDR3 is TGTGCCTGTGACATTTACTTAGGACTGGATACGGGGAAACTCATCTTT. The chain joins TRDV2 to TRDJ1; TRDD3 agrees at 7 bases. Here the J gene was assigned by germline matching of the DNA, as TCRdb has none. This CDR3 comprises 16 residues. The V and J ends lost 2 bases and 8 bases, in that order; junction bases with no gene match: 16. The germline V gene has CDR1 GEAIGNYY and CDR2 EKD.

In this sample, this clone turned up a few times. The TCRdb protein comes from a much larger clone and disagrees with this DNA's translation at residues 6 and 13, likely due to a read error; the protein given here is derived from the DNA. The V gene is TRDV1, the J gene TRDJ1; TRDD3 agrees at 11 bases. The V gene end was trimmed by 2 bases and the J gene end by 1 base; junction bases not matched to a gene: 12. Germline V gives CDR1 TSWWSYY, CDR2 QGS. The CDR3 totals 19 residues. The CDR3 coding sequence is TGTGCTCTTGGGGAAGCCCTGCCTGGGGGATACCGATGCACCGATAAACTCATCTTT. Its translation is CALGEALPGGYRCTDKLIF.

Turning to this clone: This DNA's translation differs at residue 14 from TCRdb's protein, which comes from a much larger clone; a read error is likely, and the protein shown is translated from the DNA. This chain links TRDV2 with TRDJ1; D may correspond to TRDD2 or TRDD3 (6 bases each). TCRdb offers no J gene call, so here the DNA was matched to germline to obtain one. With 6 bases removed from V and 2 bases from J, the gap between germline ends came to 39 bases. From germline, CDR1 is GEAIGNYY and CDR2 EKD. The CDR3 loop spans 22 amino acids. The CDR3 coding sequence is TGTGCCTGTTGGCATCCTACGTCTTCTAGGTCTACTGGGAGATATTTTACCGATAAACTCATCTTT. Its translation: CACWHPTSSRSTGRYFTDKLIF.

The table lists this clone with a few counts. The likely explanation is a read error, given a far larger clone one base away. This CDR3 is also generated by other DNA sequences in the sample. J is TRDJ1 and V is TRDV1; a possible D gene is TRDD3 (6 bases). CDR1 is TSWWSYY and CDR2 is QGS in the germline V gene. The CDR3 extends over 18 amino acids. The ends were cut back, 8 bases at V and 0 bases at J, with 25 bases in the middle. CDR3 region: CALTLAITGYSYTDKLIF. CDR3 DNA: TGTGCTCTTACCTTAGCCATTACTGGGTATTCTTACACCGATAAACTCATCTTT.

This clone was found many times. TCRdb assigns this DNA the protein of a much larger clone, which departs from its translation at residue 18; this likely reflects a read error, and the protein shown comes from translating the DNA. No J gene was assigned, while the V gene was called as TRDV2; TRDD3 was called by the table and not checked on the DNA. From germline, CDR1 is GEAIGNYY and CDR2 EKD. There are 19 residues in the CDR3. Here the CDR3 reads CACDTLGLGENVWTDKLTF. In nucleotides, the CDR3 is TGTGCCTGTGACACCCTAGGACTGGGGGAGAACGTTTGGACCGATAAACTCACCTTT.

This clone was counted a few times. TCRdb's listed protein matches a much larger clone and diverges from this DNA's translation at residue 5, likely through a read error; the protein shown comes from the DNA. The chain carries TRDV1 and TRDJ1, with 8 nucleotides matching TRDD3. As TCRdb names no J gene, one was assigned here on the basis of a DNA match to germline. Per germline, CDR1 TSWWSYY and CDR2 QGS. Unmatched junction bases numbered 24, after V lost 2 bases and J lost 10 bases. The CDR3 length is 19 residues. CDR3 in DNA: TGTGCTCTTGGGGAAGGGATGGGGTTCCCACGATACTGGGGGGAAGTACTCATCTTT. Protein sequence: CALGEGMGFPRYWGEVLIF.

Comment on this clone: With only one base between it and a far larger clone, this is likely a read error. The same CDR3 is also encoded by other DNA sequences in this sample. This chain connects TRDV1 to TRDJ1; D may correspond to TRDD2 or TRDD3 (5 bases each). This CDR3 is built from 16 residues. CDR1 and CDR2 from the germline V gene are TSWWSYY and QGS. DNA of the CDR3: TGTGCTCTTGGGAAACTACCTACTAGGATGGGGAGTAAACTCATCTTT. Protein sequence: CALGKLPTRMGSKLIF.

A note on this clone: A read error likely explains this, since a far larger clone differs by one base. This sample includes further DNA sequences coding for the same CDR3. The V gene reported is TRDV2; the J gene is uncalled. Per germline, CDR1 GEAIGNYY and CDR2 EKD. This CDR3 is 16 amino acids long. CDR3: CACDTFASWDTRQMFF. The CDR3 nucleotides are TGTGCCTGTGACACCTTCGCCTCCTGGGACACCCGACAGATGTTTTTT.